Each of the 10 T cell receptor beta chains below was sequenced from the same sample in a study of shared clonotypes between healthy human individuals. TCRdb's copy holds only in-frame clones and misses some; the assay was immunoSEQ multiplex PCR. The top ten clones hold 0.057% of a sample with some 580,000 clones, 97% of them seen once. The sample comprised naive CD4+ T cells sorted from blood. As for subset: CD45RA+ positively selected. The origin of the receptors is a woman aged 25 to 39 in good health.

V usage is TRBV10-1 and J usage is TRBJ2-5; 7 nucleotides line up with TRBD2. V dropped 5 bases and J dropped 1; count of bases not matched to a gene: 7. The CDR3 has 15 residues. In germline, CDR1 is WNHNN, CDR2 SYGVQD (reference sequence). The CDR3 region is CASSLSGGPQETQYF. The CDR3 DNA sequence: TGCGCCAGCAGTCTTTCGGGAGGCCCCCAAGAGACCCAGTACTTC.

V gene TRBV15 combines with J gene TRBJ2-1; perhaps D is TRBD1 or TRBD2 (6 bases each). Trimming took 3 bases from V and 5 from J, leaving 20 bases between them. The length of the CDR3 is 17 residues. Germline-derived CDR1 and CDR2 are LNHNV and YYDKDF (reference sequence). The CDR3 sequence is CATSSLSGGGTHNEQFF. As DNA, the CDR3 is TGTGCCACCAGCAGTTTATCAGGAGGGGGAACCCACAATGAGCAGTTCTTC. Looking up the rest from reference TRBV15 and TRBJ2-1 gives the full variable domain: DAMVIQNPRYQVTQFGKPVTLSCSQTLNHNVMYWYQQKSSQAPKLLFHYYDKDFNNEADTPDNFQSRRPNTSFCFLDIRSPGLGDTAMYLCATSSLSGGGTHNEQFFGPGTRLTVL.

The genes are TRBV7-6 and TRBJ2-2; D is ambiguous. V gave up 1 base and J gave up 2 bases, with 8 bases separating them. The CDR3 totals 15 residues. The germline CDR1 and CDR2 sequences are SGHVS and FNYEAQ. This CDR3 reads CASSLVWANTGELFF. CDR3 in DNA: TGTGCCAGCAGCTTAGTATGGGCTAACACCGGGGAGCTGTTTTTT.

The V gene is TRBV7-9, the J gene TRBJ2-2; TRBD2 matches 11 bases. This CDR3 comprises 17 residues. CDR1 is SEHNR, CDR2 FQNEAQ, per germline (reference sequence). Trimming removed 3 bases from V and 1 base from J; junction bases left unmatched: 4. The CDR3 spells CASSFRGTSGNTGELFF. The CDR3 nucleotides read TGTGCCAGCAGCTTTCGGGGGACTAGCGGGAACACCGGGGAGCTGTTTTTT.

As concerns this clone: Different DNA sequences within this sample yield the same CDR3. The rearrangement links TRBV5-1 to TRBJ2-5, with D perhaps matching TRBD1 or TRBD2 (6 bases each). The CDR3 has 14 residues. The V and J ends lost 0 bases and 5 bases respectively, with 11 bases between them. Germline V gene sequence: CDR1 SGHRS, CDR2 YFSETQ. CDR3 residues: CASSLEGGRETQYF. In nucleotides, the CDR3 is TGCGCCAGCAGCTTGGAGGGGGGCAGGGAGACCCAGTACTTC.

The V call is TRBV2, the J call TRBJ2-1; perhaps TRBD2 as D (6 bases). Trimming stripped 6 bases from V and 4 bases from J, with 13 bases between. The CDR3 is 14 amino acids. The germline V gene encodes CDR1 SNHLY and CDR2 FYNNEI. Here the CDR3 DNA reads TGTGCCAGCAGGCCGGGACTCGGATACAATGAGCAGTTCTTC. It encodes CASRPGLGYNEQFF. Drawing the rest from reference TRBV2 and TRBJ2-1, the complete variable domain is EPEVTQTPSHQVTQMGQEVILRCVPISNHLYFYWYRQILGQKVEFLVSFYNNEISEKSEIFDDQFSVERPDGSNFTLKIRSTKLEDSAMYFCASRPGLGYNEQFFGPGTRLTVL.

This clone was found once. The CDR3 region has the DNA TGCGCCAGCAGCCAAGAAAGGGCCTATCAGCCCCAGCATTTT. The encoded protein is CASSQERAYQPQHF. This chain connects TRBV4-1 to TRBJ1-5, with unresolved D. This CDR3 contains 14 residues. CDR1 is MGHRA, CDR2 YSYEKL, per germline. Trimming shortened V by 0 bases and J by 5 bases, and 8 bases separated the two germline ends.

The chain has TRBV5-1 and TRBJ2-5, with TRBD1 identical over 12 bases. The DNA end favors TRBJ2-7, so the J call may be wrong. The CDR3 spans 15 residues. Looked up from germline, CDR1 is SGHRS and CDR2 is YFSETQ. The CDR3 DNA sequence: TGCGCCAGCAGCTTAACGGGACAGGGGGCCCGCGAGCAGTACTTC. This codes for CASSLTGQGAREQYF.

This chain connects TRBV4-2 to TRBJ2-4, with TRBD2 matching 13 bases. V shed 1 base and J 8 bases; nucleotides not matched to a gene: 5. Germline CDR1 is LGHNA and CDR2 is YNFKEQ. This CDR3 is 16 amino acids long. CDR3 DNA sequence: TGTGCCAGCAGCCAAGGACTAGCGGGAGGTATTGACATTCAGTACTTC. This translates into CASSQGLAGGIDIQYF.

This chain joins TRBV7-8 and TRBJ2-3; D may be TRBD2 (6 bases). The germline V gene encodes CDR1 SGHVS and CDR2 FQNEAQ. This CDR3 has 14 residues. V was trimmed by 5 bases and J by 5 bases, leaving 14 bases between them. The CDR3 loop reads CASSARLVIDTQYF. DNA for the CDR3: TGTGCCAGCAGCGCCCGACTAGTTATAGATACGCAGTATTTT.